This T cell receptor (beta chain) was captured in a study of blood T cell repertoires in COVID-19. Background on the study: COVID-19 samples from acute and convalescent phases originated in the United States, Italy and Spain.

TCRdb's copy holds only in-frame clones and misses some; the assay was immunoSEQ multiplex PCR. Here the sample spans nearly 400,000 clones, under 90% being singletons. This clone was seen once. Germline-derived CDR1 and CDR2 are SGHTA and FQGNSA. This CDR3 region has 13 residues. Between the trimmed V and J ends, which lost 1 base and 10 bases, there was a span of 11 bases. Two negative PCRs, clearance, or symptom resolution were required of recovered Cohort 3 donors. The sequenced material came from PBMCs or T cells enriched from blood (not recorded which). This rearrangement joins TRBV7-2 to TRBJ1-5; D remains ambiguous. This TCR was sampled from a woman aged 25 to 39 who had recovered from COVID-19. The CDR3: CASSLVEAFPQHF. The CDR3 nucleotides are TGTGCCAGCAGCTTAGTTGAGGCTTTCCCCCAGCATTTT. Drawing the rest from reference TRBV7-2 and TRBJ1-5, the complete variable domain is GAGVSQSPSNKVTEKGKDVELRCDPISGHTALYWYRQSLGQGLEFLIYFQGNSAPDKSGLPSDRFSAERTGGSVSTLTIQRTQQEDSAVYLCASSLVEAFPQHFGDGTRLSIL.